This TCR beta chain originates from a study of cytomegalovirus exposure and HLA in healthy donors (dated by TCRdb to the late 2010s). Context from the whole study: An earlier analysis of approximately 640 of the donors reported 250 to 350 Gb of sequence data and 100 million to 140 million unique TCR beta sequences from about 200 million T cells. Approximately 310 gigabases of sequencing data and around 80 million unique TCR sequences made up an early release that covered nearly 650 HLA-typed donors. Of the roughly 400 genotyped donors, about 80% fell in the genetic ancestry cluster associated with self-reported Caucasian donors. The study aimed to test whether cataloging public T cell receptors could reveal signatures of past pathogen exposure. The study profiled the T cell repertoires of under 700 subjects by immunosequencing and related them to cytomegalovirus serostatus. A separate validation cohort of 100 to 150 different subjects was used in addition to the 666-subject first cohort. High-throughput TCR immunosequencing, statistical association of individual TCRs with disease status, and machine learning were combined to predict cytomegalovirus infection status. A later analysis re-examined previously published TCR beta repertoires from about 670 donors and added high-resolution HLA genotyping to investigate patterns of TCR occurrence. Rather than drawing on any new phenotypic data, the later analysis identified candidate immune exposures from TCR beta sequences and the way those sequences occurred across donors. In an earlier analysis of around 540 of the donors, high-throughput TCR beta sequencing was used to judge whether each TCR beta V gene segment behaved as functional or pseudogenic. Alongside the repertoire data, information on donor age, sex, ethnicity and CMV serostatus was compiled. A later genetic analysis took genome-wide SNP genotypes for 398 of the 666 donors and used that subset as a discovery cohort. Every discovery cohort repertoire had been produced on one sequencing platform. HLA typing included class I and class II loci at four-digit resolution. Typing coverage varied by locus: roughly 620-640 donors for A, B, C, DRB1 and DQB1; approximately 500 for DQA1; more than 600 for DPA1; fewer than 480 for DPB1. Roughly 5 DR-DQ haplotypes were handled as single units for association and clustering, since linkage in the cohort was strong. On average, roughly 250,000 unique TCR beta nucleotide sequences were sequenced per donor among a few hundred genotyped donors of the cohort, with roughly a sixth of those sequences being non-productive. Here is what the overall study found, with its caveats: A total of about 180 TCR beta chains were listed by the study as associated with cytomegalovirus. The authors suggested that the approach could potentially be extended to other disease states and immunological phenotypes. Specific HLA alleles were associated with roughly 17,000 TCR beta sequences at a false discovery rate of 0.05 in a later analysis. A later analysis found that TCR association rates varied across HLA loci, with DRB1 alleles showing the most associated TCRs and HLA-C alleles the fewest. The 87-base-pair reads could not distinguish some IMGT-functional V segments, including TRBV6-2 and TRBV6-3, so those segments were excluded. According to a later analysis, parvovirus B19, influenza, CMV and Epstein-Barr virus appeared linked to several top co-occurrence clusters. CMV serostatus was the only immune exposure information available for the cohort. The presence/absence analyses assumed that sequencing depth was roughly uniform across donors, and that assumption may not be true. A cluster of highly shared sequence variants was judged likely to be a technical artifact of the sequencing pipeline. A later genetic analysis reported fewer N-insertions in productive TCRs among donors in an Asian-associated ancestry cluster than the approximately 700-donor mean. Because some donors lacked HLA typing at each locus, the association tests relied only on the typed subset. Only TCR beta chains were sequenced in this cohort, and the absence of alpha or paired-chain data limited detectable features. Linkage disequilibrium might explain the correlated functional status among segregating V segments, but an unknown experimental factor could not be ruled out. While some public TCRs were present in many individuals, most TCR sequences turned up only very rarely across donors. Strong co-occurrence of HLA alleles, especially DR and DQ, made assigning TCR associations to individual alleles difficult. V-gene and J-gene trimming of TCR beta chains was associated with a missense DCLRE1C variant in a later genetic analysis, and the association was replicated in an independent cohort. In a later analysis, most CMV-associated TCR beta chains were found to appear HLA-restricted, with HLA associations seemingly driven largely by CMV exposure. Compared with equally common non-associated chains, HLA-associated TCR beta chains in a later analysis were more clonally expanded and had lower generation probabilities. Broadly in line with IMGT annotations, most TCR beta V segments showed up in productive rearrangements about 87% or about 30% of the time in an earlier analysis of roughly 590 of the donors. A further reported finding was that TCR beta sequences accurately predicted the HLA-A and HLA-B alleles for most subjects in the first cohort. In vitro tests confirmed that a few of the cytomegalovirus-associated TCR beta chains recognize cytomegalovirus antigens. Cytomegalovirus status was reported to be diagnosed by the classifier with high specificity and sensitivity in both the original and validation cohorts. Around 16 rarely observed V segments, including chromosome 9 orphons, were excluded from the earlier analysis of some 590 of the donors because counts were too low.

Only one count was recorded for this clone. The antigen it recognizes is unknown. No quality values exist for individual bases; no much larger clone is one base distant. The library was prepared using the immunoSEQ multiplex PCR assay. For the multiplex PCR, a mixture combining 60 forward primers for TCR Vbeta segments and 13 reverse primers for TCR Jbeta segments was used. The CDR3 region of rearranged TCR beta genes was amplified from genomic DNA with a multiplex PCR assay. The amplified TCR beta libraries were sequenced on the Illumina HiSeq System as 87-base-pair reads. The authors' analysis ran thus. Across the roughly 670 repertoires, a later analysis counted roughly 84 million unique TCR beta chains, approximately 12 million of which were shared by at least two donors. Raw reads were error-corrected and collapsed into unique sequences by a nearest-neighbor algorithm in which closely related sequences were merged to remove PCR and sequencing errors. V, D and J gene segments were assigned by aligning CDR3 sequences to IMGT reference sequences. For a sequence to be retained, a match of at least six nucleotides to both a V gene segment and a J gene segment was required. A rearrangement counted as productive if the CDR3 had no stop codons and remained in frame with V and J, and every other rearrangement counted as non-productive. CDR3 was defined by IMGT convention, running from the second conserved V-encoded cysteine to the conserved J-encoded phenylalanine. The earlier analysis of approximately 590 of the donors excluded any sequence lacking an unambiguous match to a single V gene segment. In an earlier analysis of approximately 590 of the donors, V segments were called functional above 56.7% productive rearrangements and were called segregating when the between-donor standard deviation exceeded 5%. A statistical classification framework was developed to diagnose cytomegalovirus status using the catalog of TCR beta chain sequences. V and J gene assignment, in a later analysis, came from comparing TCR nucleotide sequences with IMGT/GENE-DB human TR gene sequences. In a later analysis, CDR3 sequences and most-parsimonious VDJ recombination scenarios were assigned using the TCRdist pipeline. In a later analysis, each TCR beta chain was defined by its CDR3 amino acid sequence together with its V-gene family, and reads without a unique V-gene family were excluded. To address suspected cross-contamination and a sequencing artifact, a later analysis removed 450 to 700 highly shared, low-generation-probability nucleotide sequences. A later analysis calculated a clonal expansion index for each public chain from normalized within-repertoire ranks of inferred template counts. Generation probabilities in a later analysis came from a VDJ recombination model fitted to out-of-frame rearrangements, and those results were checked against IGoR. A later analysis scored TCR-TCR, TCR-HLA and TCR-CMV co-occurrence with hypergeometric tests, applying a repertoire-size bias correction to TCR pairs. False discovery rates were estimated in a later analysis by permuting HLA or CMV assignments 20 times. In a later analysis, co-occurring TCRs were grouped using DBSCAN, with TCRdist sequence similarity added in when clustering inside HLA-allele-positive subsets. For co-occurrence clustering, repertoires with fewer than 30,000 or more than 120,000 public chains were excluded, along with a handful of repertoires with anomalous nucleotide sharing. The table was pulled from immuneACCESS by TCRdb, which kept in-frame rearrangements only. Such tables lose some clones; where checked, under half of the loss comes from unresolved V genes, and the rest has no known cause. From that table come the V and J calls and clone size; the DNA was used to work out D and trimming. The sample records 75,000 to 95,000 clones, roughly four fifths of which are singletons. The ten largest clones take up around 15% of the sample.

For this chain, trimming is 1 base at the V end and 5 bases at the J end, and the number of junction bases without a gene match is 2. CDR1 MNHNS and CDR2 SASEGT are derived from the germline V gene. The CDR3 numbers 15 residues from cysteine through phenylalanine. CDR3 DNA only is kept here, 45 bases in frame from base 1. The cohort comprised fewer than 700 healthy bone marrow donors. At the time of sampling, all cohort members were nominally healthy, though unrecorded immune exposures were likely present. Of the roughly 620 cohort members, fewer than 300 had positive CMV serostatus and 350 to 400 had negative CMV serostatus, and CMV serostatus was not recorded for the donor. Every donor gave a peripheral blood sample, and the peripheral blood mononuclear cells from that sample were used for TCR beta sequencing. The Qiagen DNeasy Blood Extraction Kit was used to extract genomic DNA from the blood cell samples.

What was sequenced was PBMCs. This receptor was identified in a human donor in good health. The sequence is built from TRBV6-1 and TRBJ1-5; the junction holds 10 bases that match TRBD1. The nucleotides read TGTGCCAGCAGTGAAGTGGACAGGGGGGATCAGCCCCAGCATTTT. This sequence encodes CASSEVDRGDQPQHF.